The subject of this entry is one T cell receptor (beta chain). This clonotype was found a few times. It lacks a known antigen. The junction and the germline gene differ at one end; a read error may be behind it. The sample is drawn from a study of T cells after yellow fever vaccination (dated by TCRdb to the late 2010s). Regarding the research as a whole: The SMART-Seq v4 Ultra Low Input RNA kit was used to prepare libraries from fractions with low cell numbers. Bulk TCR alpha and beta repertoires were sequenced longitudinally to track T-cell clones before and after primary and booster YFV17D yellow fever vaccination. The cohort comprised two healthy male donors, one aged 18 to 30 and one aged 30 to 40 years. Blood was collected at multiple timepoints before and after primary and secondary immunization, and bulk PBMC replicates and cell subsets were isolated. Summary of the overall study and its limitations: Only a couple of donors were included in the study, so the extent to which the findings can be generalized is limited. Because abundant contaminating clonotypes from the bulk population could be contained in FACS-sorted repertoires, computational filtering was required. The secondary T-cell response was found to be weaker but faster than the primary response, with a peak reached on day 5 rather than on day 15. Most clones expanded after primary vaccination (almost 97% of CD4 and 88% of CD8) were re-detected after the booster, suggesting that broad memory maintenance occurred. A small share of clonotypes was detected in both CD4 and CD8 compartments, with the overlap likely arising from convergent recombination.

Sample treatment or condition, as interpreted from the label and publication: live attenuated yellow fever vaccine strain. At each blood-draw timepoint, two biological replicates of bulk PBMCs were obtained. A standard Ficoll-Paque protocol was used to isolate PBMCs from peripheral blood. TriZol was used to extract RNA from bulk PBMCs, CD4 and CD8 fractions, and dextramer-positive and dextramer-negative fractions. TCR cDNA was synthesized by 5'RACE template switching, which introduced a universal primer site and unique molecular identifiers. Priming for cDNA synthesis came from both the TCR alpha and TCR beta constant segments. Libraries were amplified in two PCR steps, with sample barcodes and sequencing adapters added in the second step. Sequencing of libraries was performed on Illumina HiSeq 2500 (2x100 bp) or NovaSeq (2x150 bp). In the original analysis: Reads were demultiplexed and collapsed into UMI consensus sequences with MIGEC, and V(D)J alignment was performed with MiXCR. Vaccine-responding clonotypes were identified with edgeR using replicate PBMC samples, with FDR below 0.01 and a log2 fold change above 5 up to day 15 being required. Each bulk clonotype was labeled CD4 or CD8 based on which sequenced repertoire, CD4 or CD8, contained the clonotype at higher abundance. The public reads were reanalyzed by TCRdb: fastp trimming at Q25, MiXCR alignment, in-frame beta chains only. All rows with the same CDR3 protein become a single entry with the most common DNA and genes. V and J calls and clone size were set by TCRdb, not the authors. This sample lists 500,000 to 700,000 distinct CDR3 sequences; approximately 21% were detected once. The ten largest clones take up 13% to 15% of the sample.

The specimen comprised PBMCs, sampled 15 days after the yellow fever booster vaccination. This clonotype was obtained from a man aged 30-40 years who received the YFV17D yellow fever vaccine.

The CDR3 corresponds to CASSPDSLAGAVF. The sequenced DNA: TGTGCCAGCAGTCCCGACAGTTTAGCGGGCGCAGTTTTT. The receptor chain draws on TRBV12-3 or TRBV12-4 and TRBJ2-3; TRBD2 fits 7 bases in the junction. The CDR3 starts with the cysteine, ends with the phenylalanine, and has 13 residues. Solely the CDR3 DNA is kept, with 39 bases framed from the first base.